The T cell receptor beta chain under discussion was sequenced for a study of long-term antiretroviral therapy in people with HIV. Findings and caveats of the study: HIV repertoires covered narrower CDR3 length ranges than controls did.

Sequencing used immunoSEQ v3.0 at survey level. TCRdb's table, derived via immunoSEQ multiplex PCR, lists solely in-frame clones and lacks some. The table records 26,000 or so clones, roughly 90% of them present only once. The study used samples holding about 0.85-10 million cryopreserved PBMC before DNA extraction. Germline lookup yields CDR1 SGHRS and CDR2 YFSETQ. Trimming took off 5 bases at V and 5 bases at J, with 5 bases between the two ends. The CDR3 is 11 amino acids. In the case of this clone: Antigen unknown.

The sequences come from unsorted PBMCs, collected 0.5 years after starting antiretroviral therapy. The chain uses TRBV5-1 and TRBJ2-1; no definite D call. This clonotype originated in a woman between 18 and 30 years old with HIV. The CDR3: CASRINNEQFF. The CDR3 nucleotides read TGCGCCAGCAGAATTAACAATGAGCAGTTCTTC.